These 6 T cell receptor beta chains originate from one sample sequenced in a study of blood T cell repertoires in COVID-19. Only in-frame clones appear in the TCRdb table, and some are missing; sequencing was by immunoSEQ multiplex PCR. The table has about 170,000 clones, about 86% seen once. The sample consisted of peripheral blood. These receptors were collected from a human donor with acute or convalescent COVID-19. The donor label of this sample is uncertain.

This chain links TRBV29-1 with TRBJ1-5; tentative D call: TRBD1 (6 bases). V was pared by 4 bases and J by 1 base, with 11 bases between. CDR3 length equals 14 residues. The V gene's germline CDR1 is SQVTM and CDR2 ANQGSEA. The CDR3 DNA follows: TGCAGCGTTGTTGCAGGGACAAGCAATCAGCCCCAGCATTTT. It specifies CSVVAGTSNQPQHF.

In DNA form, the CDR3 reads TGTGCCAGCAGTGAAAGGGGGACACCGGGCGGTTCACCCCTCCACTTT. Amino acids: CASSERGTPGGSPLHF. V and J are TRBV6-1 and TRBJ1-6, with D possibly TRBD1 on 6 matching bases. The V end was cut by 2 bases, the J end by 9 bases, with 17 bases between. The CDR3 sequence is 16 residues long. Per germline, CDR1 MNHNS and CDR2 SASEGT.

This sequence joins TRBV5-1 and TRBJ2-5, with D perhaps matching TRBD2 (7 bases). V gave up 9 bases and J gave up 5 bases, with 14 bases separating them. The CDR3 runs to 12 residues. CDR1 is SGHRS, CDR2 YFSETQ, per germline. The CDR3 DNA is TGCGCCACAAACGGGGGGCGGGAGACCCAGTACTTC. It is translated as CATNGGRETQYF.

This clone occurred once. The chain links TRBV12-3 or TRBV12-4 to TRBJ2-1; possible D gene TRBD1, 5 bases. Trimming removed 2 bases from V and 6 bases from J, with 8 bases in between. This CDR3 has 13 amino acids. The CDR3: CASSLQGVNEQFF. CDR3 sequence (DNA): TGTGCCAGCAGTTTACAGGGCGTCAATGAGCAGTTCTTC.

The chain joins TRBV5-1 to TRBJ2-3; 10 nucleotides align to TRBD1. The germline V gene encodes CDR1 SGHRS and CDR2 YFSETQ. The CDR3 consists of 13 residues. V dropped 5 bases and J dropped 3; count of bases not matched to a gene: 0. CDR3 nucleotide sequence: TGCGCCAGCAGGGACAGGGGGACAGATACGCAGTATTTT. This codes for CASRDRGTDTQYF.

The rearrangement links TRBV3-1 (or the pseudogene TRBV3-2) to TRBJ2-5; 8 positions agree with TRBD2. Trimming at V came to 4 bases and at J to 5 bases, leaving 9 bases not matched to a gene. The CDR3 is 15 amino acids. The germline gives CDR1 LGHDT, CDR2 YNNKEL (reference sequence). The DNA of the CDR3 is TGTGCCAGCAGCCTTCAAGCGGGACTAGAGGAGACCCAGTACTTC. Its protein is CASSLQAGLEETQYF.